This T cell receptor beta chain was found in a study of blood T cell repertoires in COVID-19. Study-wide context: Sources were T cells, B-cell-depleted T cells, or PBMCs; the material itself was cDNA or gDNA.

Measured with immunoSEQ multiplex PCR; TCRdb has only the in-frame clones, and not every one. The sample carries 94,000 or so clones, almost 90% recorded once. The germline V gene has CDR1 MNHEY and CDR2 SVGEGT. The V gene lost 5 bases and the J gene lost 1 base, with 14 bases spanning the gap. The CDR3 sequence is 15 residues long. The sequence was collected from a woman in her 70s with acute or convalescent COVID-19. The rearrangement joins TRBV6-2 or TRBV6-3 to TRBJ1-1; TRBD1 might be the D (5 bases). Specimen: peripheral blood. This chain's CDR3 is CASSKRQLSNTEAFF. Here the CDR3 DNA reads TGTGCCAGCAGTAAACGACAGTTGTCGAACACTGAAGCTTTCTTT.